This T cell receptor (beta chain) was sequenced for a study of cytomegalovirus exposure and HLA in healthy donors (dated by TCRdb to about 2017). Broadly, across the study: In an earlier analysis of under 600 of the donors, 250 to 350 Gb of sequence data and 117 million unique TCR beta sequences from 150 million to 200 million T cells were reported. An early release covering roughly 580 HLA-typed donors comprised about 310 gigabases of sequencing data and 85 million or so unique TCR sequences. Of the 300 to 400 genotyped donors, approximately 83% fell in the genetic ancestry cluster associated with self-reported Caucasian donors. The aim of the study was to test whether cataloging public T cell receptors could identify signatures of past pathogen exposure. The study profiled the T cell repertoires of hundreds of subjects by immunosequencing and related them to cytomegalovirus serostatus. In addition to the first cohort of around 670 subjects, a separate validation cohort of 120 different subjects was used. To predict cytomegalovirus infection status, the study combined high-throughput TCR immunosequencing, statistical association of individual TCRs with disease status, and machine learning. To study patterns of TCR occurrence, a later analysis re-analyzed previously published TCR beta repertoires from around 700 donors and added high-resolution HLA genotyping. Rather than using new phenotypic data, the later analysis identified candidate immune exposures from TCR beta sequences and from how often those sequences occurred across donors. To decide whether each TCR beta V gene segment behaved as functional or pseudogenic, an earlier analysis of some 540 of the donors relied on high-throughput TCR beta sequencing. Donor age, sex, ethnicity and CMV serostatus were compiled together with the repertoire data. Genome-wide SNP genotypes for about 60% of the 666 donors were used in a later genetic analysis, which treated that subset as a discovery cohort. All discovery cohort repertoires had been generated on a single sequencing platform. Both class I and class II loci were covered by HLA typing, at four-digit resolution. The number of donors typed differed by locus, with 629-630 for A, B, C, DRB1 and DQB1, 522 for DQA1, approximately 570 for DPA1, and 472 for DPB1. Several DR-DQ haplotypes were treated as single units for association and clustering because of strong linkage in the cohort. Among under 450 genotyped donors of the cohort, an average of 235,054 unique TCR beta nucleotide sequences were sequenced per donor, roughly a sixth of them non-productive.

Taken from cysteine to phenylalanine, the CDR3 has 14 residues. Here the CDR3 DNA is all that survives: 42 bases in frame from base 1. Looking up the germline V gene (reference sequence) yields CDR1 WNHNN and CDR2 SYGVQD. The V and J ends are trimmed by 0 bases and 5 bases, leaving 10 bases between them. Paper-wide results and their limitations: In a later analysis, HLA-associated TCR beta chains showed more clonal expansion and lower generation probabilities than non-associated chains that were equally common. Broadly in line with IMGT annotations, most TCR beta V segments showed up in productive rearrangements about 87% or about 30% of the time in an earlier analysis of approximately 600 of the donors. According to a later analysis, parvovirus B19, influenza, CMV and Epstein-Barr virus appeared linked to several top co-occurrence clusters. A later analysis found that most CMV-associated TCR beta chains appeared HLA-restricted, with HLA associations seemingly driven largely by CMV exposure. The classifier was reported to diagnose cytomegalovirus status with high specificity and sensitivity in both the original cohort and the validation cohort. In a later genetic analysis, a missense DCLRE1C variant was associated with V-gene and J-gene trimming of TCR beta chains, and the association was replicated in an independent cohort. Immune exposure information for the cohort was limited to CMV serostatus. According to the authors, the approach could potentially be generalized to other disease states and immunological phenotypes. Correlated functional status among segregating V segments might reflect linkage disequilibrium, but an unknown experimental factor could not be ruled out. A further reported finding was that TCR beta sequences accurately predicted the HLA-A and HLA-B alleles for most subjects in the first cohort. A cluster of highly shared sequence variants was judged likely to represent a technical artifact of the sequencing pipeline. When HLA alleles, especially DR and DQ, strongly co-occurred, attributing TCR associations to individual alleles was difficult. Three of the identified cytomegalovirus-associated TCR beta chains were confirmed in vitro to be specific for cytomegalovirus antigens. The study listed 164 TCR beta chains as associated with cytomegalovirus. The earlier analysis of a few hundred of the donors excluded about 16 rarely observed V segments, including chromosome 9 orphons, because counts were too low. Roughly uniform sequencing depth across donors was assumed in presence/absence analyses, although this assumption may not hold. In a later analysis, the rate of TCR association differed among HLA loci, with DRB1 alleles having the most associated TCRs and HLA-C alleles having the fewest. Specific HLA alleles were associated with 15,000 to 20,000 TCR beta sequences at a false discovery rate of 0.05 in a later analysis. Because HLA typing was unavailable for some donors at each locus, only the typed subset was used in association tests. According to a later genetic analysis, donors in an Asian-associated ancestry cluster had fewer N-insertions in productive TCRs than the approximately 650-donor mean. Across donors, most TCR sequences were observed very rarely, whereas some public TCRs were present in many individuals. In this cohort, only TCR beta chains were sequenced, and detectable features were limited by the absence of alpha or paired-chain data. Some IMGT-functional V segments, including TRBV6-2 and TRBV6-3, could not be distinguished by the 87-base-pair reads and were therefore excluded.

The cohort consisted of some 670 healthy bone marrow donors. At the time of sampling, every cohort member was nominally healthy, though immune exposures that went unrecorded were likely present. The donor was CMV seronegative and belonged to the group of 352 seronegative cohort members. A peripheral blood sample was provided by each donor, and peripheral blood mononuclear cells were used for TCR beta sequencing. Genomic DNA was extracted from the blood cell samples with the Qiagen DNeasy Blood Extraction Kit. The method was the immunoSEQ multiplex PCR assay. For the multiplex PCR, a mixture combining 60 forward primers for TCR Vbeta segments and 13 reverse primers for TCR Jbeta segments was used. The CDR3 region of rearranged TCR beta genes was amplified from genomic DNA by a multiplex PCR assay. The amplified TCR beta libraries were sequenced on the Illumina HiSeq System as 87-base-pair reads. As for how the authors treated the data: A later analysis counted approximately 76 million unique TCR beta chains across the 666 repertoires, and 10 million to 12 million of these chains were shared by at least two donors. Raw reads were error-corrected and collapsed into unique sequences by a nearest-neighbor algorithm in which closely related sequences were merged to remove PCR and sequencing errors. CDR3 sequences were aligned to IMGT reference sequences to assign V, D and J gene segments. For a sequence to be retained, a match of at least six nucleotides to both a V gene segment and a J gene segment was required. Rearrangements were called productive when the CDR3 lacked stop codons and stayed in frame with V and J; all others were non-productive. CDR3 was defined by IMGT convention, running from the second conserved V-encoded cysteine to the conserved J-encoded phenylalanine. The earlier analysis of fewer than 700 of the donors excluded sequences that lacked an unambiguous match to a single V gene segment. An earlier analysis of a few hundred of the donors called V segments functional above 56.7% productive rearrangements and segregating when the between-donor standard deviation exceeded 5%. A statistical classification framework was built for diagnosing cytomegalovirus status from the catalog of TCR beta chain sequences. V and J gene assignment, in a later analysis, came from comparing TCR nucleotide sequences with IMGT/GENE-DB human TR gene sequences. Using the TCRdist pipeline, a later analysis assigned CDR3 sequences along with most-parsimonious VDJ recombination scenarios. In a later analysis, each TCR beta chain was defined by its CDR3 amino acid sequence together with its V-gene family, and reads lacking a unique V-gene family were excluded. To address suspected cross-contamination and a sequencing artifact, a later analysis removed around 600 highly shared, low-generation-probability nucleotide sequences. A later analysis calculated a clonal expansion index for each public chain from normalized within-repertoire ranks of inferred template counts. A later analysis computed generation probabilities with a VDJ recombination model fitted to out-of-frame rearrangements, and checked the results against IGoR. In a later analysis, hypergeometric tests were used to score TCR-TCR, TCR-HLA and TCR-CMV co-occurrence, with a repertoire-size bias correction applied to TCR pairs. A later analysis estimated false discovery rates by permuting HLA or CMV assignments 20 times. In a later analysis, co-occurring TCRs were grouped with DBSCAN, and TCRdist sequence similarity was added when clustering was performed within HLA-allele-positive subsets. Repertoires with fewer than 30,000 or more than 120,000 public chains were left out of co-occurrence clustering, as were four to six repertoires with anomalous nucleotide sharing. The source is immuneACCESS, and TCRdb retained only in-frame sequences with V and J called. Part of the clones is not carried over; for the studies checked, unresolved V genes explain less than half of this, and the remainder is unexplained. V, J and clone size reflect that table, while D and trimming were determined from the DNA. The sample yields 150,000 to 200,000 clones; roughly four fifths were counted once. The ten top clones hold roughly 2.8% of the sample.

This clone was detected a few times. The target of this receptor is not known. Base qualities were left out, and no much larger clone turns up one base away. Material: PBMCs. The source of this sequence is a male donor in good health and CMV-seronegative. The chain employs TRBV10-1 and TRBJ2-5; TRBD2 is possibly the D segment (5 matching bases). The CDR3 reads CASSESTPGETQYF. The nucleotide sequence reads as follows: TGCGCCAGCAGTGAGTCGACCCCGGGGGAGACCCAGTACTTC.